One and the same sample provided the 3 T cell receptor beta chains below, sequenced in a study of shared clonotypes between healthy human individuals. Sequenced by immunoSEQ multiplex PCR; TCRdb stores in-frame clones only, minus some. The repertoire consists of over a million clones, with approximately 98.5% occurring once and the leading ten covering over 0.3%. The sequencing input was naive CD4+ T cells sorted from blood. Sample subset: CD45RA+ positively selected. Receptor source: a man under 40 in good health.

The chain carries TRBV18 and TRBJ2-7, with TRBD1 as a possible D gene (6 bases). The V end lost 2 bases, the J end lost 6 bases, and 23 bases lay between the germline ends. Germline V gene sequence: CDR1 KGHSH, CDR2 LQKENI. CDR3 length: 17 amino acids. In DNA, the CDR3 is TGTGCCAGCTCACCAAATTTACAGGGATCGGTCGTTCTCGAGCAGTACTTC. The encoded protein is CASSPNLQGSVVLEQYF.

J is TRBJ1-5 and V is TRBV5-1, with 10 bases that match TRBD1. Germline trimming cut 2 bases from V and 5 bases from J; bases unmatched to any gene: 4. Germline CDR1 and CDR2: SGHRS and YFSETQ. This CDR3 is built from 15 residues. CDR3 in amino acids: CASSLFGTGDQPQHF. DNA for the CDR3: TGCGCCAGCAGCTTATTTGGGACAGGGGATCAGCCCCAGCATTTT.

Of note for this clone: The same CDR3 can be traced to other DNA sequences in this sample. This chain joins TRBV7-2 and TRBJ2-7; 8 positions agree with TRBD2. Per germline, CDR1 SGHTA and CDR2 FQGNSA. J gave up 4 bases and V 3 bases, and 5 bases lay outside the gene matches. The CDR3 has 14 residues. The CDR3 is CASSLSGSLYEQYF. The CDR3 DNA reads TGTGCCAGCAGCTTGAGCGGGAGTCTTTACGAGCAGTACTTC.